A single sample gave rise to the 14 T cell receptor beta chains below, sequenced in a study of cytomegalovirus exposure and HLA in healthy donors. PCR primers comprised 60 Vbeta and 13 Jbeta primers. Sequenced by immunoSEQ multiplex PCR; TCRdb stores in-frame clones only, minus some. Here the sample spans around 130,000 clones, approximately 77% being singletons. Material for sequencing was PBMCs. The receptors were sampled from a woman aged 60 to 75 in good health and CMV-seronegative.

Only a few counts were recorded for this clone. The chain employs TRBV28 and TRBJ2-3, with TRBD2 matching over 12 bases. Germline lookup yields CDR1 MDHEN and CDR2 SYDVKM. Germline trimming cut 4 bases from V and 4 bases from J; bases unmatched to any gene: 9. This CDR3 is built from 17 residues. The CDR3 nucleotides are TGTGCCAGCAGTTCCCCAATAAGACTAGCGGGGGCAGATACGCAGTATTTT. The encoded protein is CASSSPIRLAGADTQYF.

The gene calls are TRBV2 and TRBJ2-7; TRBD2 is a possible D gene (6 bases). Germline values: CDR1 SNHLY, CDR2 FYNNEI. This CDR3 is 17 amino acids long. The V gene lost 5 bases and the J gene lost 3 bases, with 23 bases spanning the gap. DNA for the CDR3: TGTGCCAGCAGTACACCACCTACGTTGGGCGGGGACTACGAGCAGTACTTC. Its translation is CASSTPPTLGGDYEQYF. Variable domain in full (rest from reference TRBV2 and TRBJ2-7): EPEVTQTPSHQVTQMGQEVILRCVPISNHLYFYWYRQILGQKVEFLVSFYNNEISEKSEIFDDQFSVERPDGSNFTLKIRSTKLEDSAMYFCASSTPPTLGGDYEQYFGPGTRLTVT.

A single count supports this clone. V gene TRBV30 combines with J gene TRBJ1-3; 7 nucleotides match TRBD1. The V and J ends lost 4 bases and 0 bases, in that order; junction bases with no gene match: 6. Germline V gives CDR1 GTSNPN, CDR2 SVGIG (reference sequence). There are 15 residues in the CDR3. The CDR3: CAWTARDSSGNTIYF. CDR3 DNA sequence: TGTGCCTGGACCGCCCGGGACAGCTCTGGAAACACCATATATTTT.

The V gene is TRBV5-1, the J gene TRBJ2-7; 9 bases are a match to TRBD1. Germline assignment: CDR1 SGHRS and CDR2 YFSETQ. The trim removed 1 base at V and 2 bases at J, leaving 4 bases unmatched. The CDR3 is 15 amino acids. Written as DNA, the CDR3 is TGCGCCAGCAGCTTGACCGGGGACAGGGCCTACGAGCAGTACTTC. It encodes CASSLTGDRAYEQYF. Combining the CDR3 with reference TRBV5-1 and TRBJ2-7 gives the whole variable domain KAGVTQTPRYLIKTRGQQVTLSCSPISGHRSVSWYQQTPGQGLQFLFEYFSETQRNKGNFPGRFSGRQFSNSRSEMNVSTLELGDSALYLCASSLTGDRAYEQYFGPGTRLTVT.

This clone showed up just a few times. The CDR3 protein is CASTTLGSGGGYTF. The CDR3 nucleotides read TGTGCCAGCACCACTTTAGGGTCGGGAGGAGGCTACACCTTC. The chain recombines TRBV28 with TRBJ1-2; D uncertain. This CDR3 comprises 14 residues. The V end was cut by 7 bases, the J end by 8 bases, with 20 bases between. The germline CDR1 and CDR2 sequences are MDHEN and SYDVKM.

The J gene is TRBJ1-5, the V gene TRBV7-9; no definite D call. Germline CDR1 SEHNR, CDR2 FQNEAQ (reference sequence). V was pared by 0 bases and J by 7 bases, with 7 bases between. The CDR3 consists of 13 residues. The CDR3 protein is CASSLAAVQPQHF. The DNA of the CDR3 is TGTGCCAGCAGCTTAGCGGCAGTACAGCCCCAGCATTTT.

J is TRBJ2-3 and V is TRBV12-5; 9 nucleotides match TRBD2. This CDR3 region has 17 residues. With V trimmed by 0 bases and J by 6 bases, 10 bases remained unmatched. Per germline, CDR1 LGHNT and CDR2 FRNRAP. The CDR3 DNA follows: TGTGCTAGTGGTTTGGTACTTTCGCGGGAGGGCCCGGATACGCAGTATTTT. It encodes CASGLVLSREGPDTQYF.

The V and J genes are TRBV27 and TRBJ1-5; TRBD1 matches at 10 bases. V shed 6 bases, J shed 6 bases, and the junction held 5 bases outside the gene matches. The CDR3 length is 14 residues. The germline V gene has CDR1 MNHEY and CDR2 SMNVEV (reference sequence). DNA of the CDR3: TGTGCCAGCAGCGAGACAGGGGGCCCTCAGCCCCAGCATTTT. Protein: CASSETGGPQPQHF.

The rearrangement joins TRBV5-5 to TRBJ2-7; no firm D call. V lost 0 bases and J lost 2, with 3 bases in between. The germline gives CDR1 SGHKS, CDR2 YYEKEE (reference sequence). The CDR3 is 12 residues long. The CDR3 coding sequence is TGTGCCAGCAGCTTGGCAACCTACGAGCAGTACTTC. Translating gives CASSLATYEQYF.

This clone was detected only once. The chain links TRBV7-3 to TRBJ2-5, with D maybe TRBD2 (6 bases). CDR1 and CDR2 from the germline V gene are SGHTA and FQGTGA. Trimming left V 5 bases short and J 2 bases short, with 15 bases between. CDR3 length equals 15 residues. CDR3 in amino acids: CASSKEGLSQETQYF. CDR3 nucleotides: TGTGCCAGCAGCAAGGAGGGACTTTCACAAGAGACCCAGTACTTC.

V is TRBV27 and J is TRBJ2-7; 9 bases agree with TRBD1. V gave up 8 bases and J gave up 11 bases; unmatched junction bases: 7. Per germline, CDR1 MNHEY and CDR2 SMNVEV (reference sequence). This CDR3 spans 11 amino acids. As DNA, the CDR3 is TGTGCCAGCGGGACAGGGTGGGGGAAGTACTTC. It encodes CASGTGWGKYF.

V gene TRBV11-2 combines with J gene TRBJ2-3; a possible D gene is TRBD1 (6 bases). CDR1 and CDR2 (germline): SGHAT, FQNNGV. V was cut by 6 bases and J by 5 bases, with 12 bases left in between. The CDR3 is 13 residues long. The CDR3 sequence: CASRPTGKDTQYF. The CDR3 coding sequence is TGTGCCAGCAGACCTACAGGGAAAGATACGCAGTATTTT. The full variable domain, with the rest looked up from reference TRBV11-2 and TRBJ2-3, is EAGVAQSPRYKIIEKRQSVAFWCNPISGHATLYWYQQILGQGPKLLIQFQNNGVVDDSQLPKDRFSAERLKGVDSTLKIQPAKLEDSAVYLCASRPTGKDTQYFGPGTRLTVL.

The chain has TRBV27 and TRBJ1-5; TRBD1 might be the D (5 bases). Trimming pared 2 bases from V and 5 bases from J, leaving 10 bases between. Germline-derived CDR1 and CDR2 are MNHEY and SMNVEV (reference sequence). This CDR3 contains 14 residues. CDR3 sequence: CASSLGGIDQPQHF. In DNA form, the CDR3 reads TGTGCCAGCAGTTTAGGGGGGATTGATCAGCCCCAGCATTTT.

The J gene is TRBJ2-5, the V gene TRBV5-1; 8 positions agree with TRBD1. The end of the DNA aligns better with TRBJ2-7, so the J call may be wrong. The CDR3 is 16 residues long. Germline V gene lookup returns CDR1 SGHRS and CDR2 YFSETQ. This chain's CDR3 is CASSLDADRASYEQYF. DNA for the CDR3: TGCGCCAGCAGCTTGGATGCGGACAGGGCCTCCTACGAGCAGTACTTC.